Listed here are 15 T cell receptor beta chains from one sample, sequenced in a study of T cell responses to AZD1222 COVID-19 vaccine. The table came from immunoSEQ multiplex PCR; TCRdb's copy has only in-frame clones and leaves some out. The data contain 80,000 to 100,000 clones, 88% of them singletons. Material: peripheral blood, obtained on day 0 of MenACWY control vaccination. The receptors were sampled from an adult in good health.

The genes are TRBV25-1 and TRBJ1-1; D is undetermined. This CDR3 spans 12 amino acids. CDR1 and CDR2 from the germline V gene are MGHDK and SYGVNS. V was shortened by 4 bases and J by 11 bases, with 14 bases between the two germline ends. The CDR3 DNA reads TGTGCCAGCAGTGGGGCCCGCCCCGGGGCTTTCTTT. Residues: CASSGARPGAFF. Full variable domain (remainder filled in from reference TRBV25-1 and TRBJ1-1): EADIYQTPRYLVIGTGKKITLECSQTMGHDKMYWYQQDPGMELHLIHYSYGVNSTEKGDLSSESTVSRIRTEHFPLTLESARPSHTSQYLCASSGARPGAFFGQGTRLTVV.

As DNA, the CDR3 is TGTGCCAGCGGCGGGCGTCTACACAATGAGCAGTTCTTC. It yields the protein CASGGRLHNEQFF. The rearrangement joins TRBV7-2 to TRBJ2-1; tentative D call: TRBD2 (5 bases). The CDR3 is 13 residues long. Trimming cost V 8 bases and J 5 bases, with 13 bases left between them. Germline CDR1 is SGHTA and CDR2 is FQGNSA.

The rearrangement uses TRBV4-3 and TRBJ2-1, with 7 bases lining up with TRBD1. The junction had 4 bases not matched to a gene; V was cut back by 4 bases and J by 10 bases. This CDR3 is built from 12 residues. Germline lookup yields CDR1 LGHNA and CDR2 YSLEER. The DNA for the CDR3 is TGCGCCAGCAGCCCGACAGGGTTGGAGCAGTTCTTC. It yields the protein CASSPTGLEQFF.

This clone appeared a few times. V gene TRBV28 combines with J gene TRBJ1-4; tentatively, D is TRBD1 (6 bases). V was clipped by 4 bases and J by 8 bases, with 17 bases between them. The germline V gene has CDR1 MDHEN and CDR2 SYDVKM. The CDR3 extends over 15 amino acids. The CDR3 protein is CASSSPGGGREKLFF. In DNA, the CDR3 is TGTGCCAGCAGTTCCCCCGGAGGGGGGCGGGAAAAACTGTTTTTT.

The chain employs TRBV6-2 or TRBV6-3 and TRBJ1-5; D gene ambiguous. The CDR3 length is 14 residues. Trimming took off 5 bases at V and 2 bases at J, with 10 bases between the two ends. Germline lookup yields CDR1 MNHEY and CDR2 SVGEGT. In DNA, the CDR3 is TGTGCCAGCAGTCCCGGCTTTGGCAATCAGCCCCAGCATTTT. It translates to CASSPGFGNQPQHF.

This chain joins TRBV5-1 and TRBJ1-4; D is unresolved. The CDR3 totals 14 residues. Germline CDR1 is SGHRS and CDR2 is YFSETQ. V lost 4 bases to trimming and J lost 3 bases, with 10 bases between them. CDR3 sequence reads: CASSIDGSNEKLFF. The CDR3 nucleotides are TGCGCCAGCAGCATCGACGGGTCTAATGAAAAACTGTTTTTT. Supplemented by reference TRBV5-1 and TRBJ1-4, the full variable domain reads KAGVTQTPRYLIKTRGQQVTLSCSPISGHRSVSWYQQTPGQGLQFLFEYFSETQRNKGNFPGRFSGRQFSNSRSEMNVSTLELGDSALYLCASSIDGSNEKLFFGSGTQLSVL.

The gene calls are TRBV3-1 (or the pseudogene TRBV3-2) and TRBJ2-7; weak D call: TRBD1 (5 bases). Trimming took 3 bases from V and 2 from J, leaving 11 bases between them. Germline values: CDR1 LGHDT, CDR2 YNNKEL (reference sequence). The CDR3 contains 14 residues. The DNA for the CDR3 is TGTGCCAGCAGCCAGTGGGGCAGCCCCTACGAGCAGTACTTC. Translating it yields CASSQWGSPYEQYF.

The chain couples TRBV6-6 to TRBJ1-1; D not resolved. The CDR3 runs 13 residues. Trimming pared 2 bases from V and 1 base from J, leaving 5 bases between. Germline V lookup: CDR1 MNHNY, CDR2 SVGAGI (reference sequence). The CDR3 DNA reads TGTGCCAGCAGTTACCCCGGGAACACTGAAGCTTTCTTT. Amino acid sequence: CASSYPGNTEAFF.

The gene calls are TRBV6-1 and TRBJ2-7, with no clear D. V was clipped by 1 base and J by 7 bases, with 8 bases between them. The CDR3 length is 12 residues. Germline CDR1 and CDR2: MNHNS and SASEGT. The CDR3 spells CASSEGFGEQYF. The CDR3, as DNA: TGTGCCAGCAGTGAAGGGTTCGGAGAGCAGTACTTC.

This clone was counted once. The rearrangement joins TRBV5-1 to TRBJ2-3; no firm D call. Trimming left V 0 bases short and J 3 bases short, with 11 bases between. The CDR3 extends over 15 amino acids. Germline V CDR1 and CDR2: SGHRS, YFSETQ. This CDR3 reads CASSLEGPRTDTQYF. The CDR3 nucleotides are TGCGCCAGCAGCTTGGAAGGGCCGCGGACAGATACGCAGTATTTT.

The V and J genes are TRBV5-6 and TRBJ2-2; D might be TRBD1 or TRBD2, each matching 5 bases. V lost 6 bases and J 1 base, leaving 19 bases between the germline ends. This CDR3 region has 17 residues. Germline V CDR1 and CDR2: SGHDT, YYEEEE. The CDR3 reads CASTRTGIQGNTGELFF. The CDR3 coding sequence is TGTGCCAGCACCCGCACGGGAATCCAGGGGAACACCGGGGAGCTGTTTTTT. Supplemented by reference TRBV5-6 and TRBJ2-2, the full variable domain reads DAGVTQSPTHLIKTRGQQVTLRCSPKSGHDTVSWYQQALGQGPQFIFQYYEEEERQRGNFPDRFSGHQFPNYSSELNVNALLLGDSALYLCASTRTGIQGNTGELFFGEGSRLTVL.

The V call is TRBV6-5, the J call TRBJ2-5; 8 bases are shared with TRBD1. Germline CDR1 reads MNHEY; CDR2 reads SVGAGI. The CDR3 length is 15 residues. Germline trimming cut 7 bases from V and 2 bases from J; bases unmatched to any gene: 9. In DNA form, the CDR3 reads TGTGCCAGCACCGTGGGACAGGCGAAACAAGAGACCCAGTACTTC. Encoded protein: CASTVGQAKQETQYF.

V gene TRBV5-1 combines with J gene TRBJ2-7; TRBD1 might be the D (5 bases). The CDR3 covers 14 residues. From germline, CDR1 is SGHRS and CDR2 YFSETQ. V was cut by 2 bases and J by 5 bases, with 14 bases left in between. For the CDR3, the DNA is TGCGCCAGCAGCTTCAGGGAAGGACCCAACGAGCAGTACTTC. Translation: CASSFREGPNEQYF. Filled out from reference TRBV5-1 and TRBJ2-7, the complete variable domain reads KAGVTQTPRYLIKTRGQQVTLSCSPISGHRSVSWYQQTPGQGLQFLFEYFSETQRNKGNFPGRFSGRQFSNSRSEMNVSTLELGDSALYLCASSFREGPNEQYFGPGTRLTVT.

The J gene is TRBJ2-3, the V gene TRBV2; 7 positions agree with TRBD2. There are 14 residues in the CDR3. Per germline, CDR1 SNHLY and CDR2 FYNNEI. V trimming: 4 bases; J trimming: 6 bases; junction bases outside the gene matches: 7. CDR3 amino acids: CASSGRTRSDTQYF. DNA for the CDR3: TGTGCCAGCAGTGGGAGGACTAGATCCGATACGCAGTATTTT.

The rearrangement joins TRBV10-3 to TRBJ2-7; TRBD1 matches at 7 bases. In germline, CDR1 is ENHRY, CDR2 SYGVKD. Trimming at V came to 7 bases and at J to 1 base, leaving 4 bases not matched to a gene. The CDR3 covers 13 residues. CDR3 bases: TGTGCCATCACTCCGGGACAGTCCTACGAGCAGTACTTC. Residues: CAITPGQSYEQYF.